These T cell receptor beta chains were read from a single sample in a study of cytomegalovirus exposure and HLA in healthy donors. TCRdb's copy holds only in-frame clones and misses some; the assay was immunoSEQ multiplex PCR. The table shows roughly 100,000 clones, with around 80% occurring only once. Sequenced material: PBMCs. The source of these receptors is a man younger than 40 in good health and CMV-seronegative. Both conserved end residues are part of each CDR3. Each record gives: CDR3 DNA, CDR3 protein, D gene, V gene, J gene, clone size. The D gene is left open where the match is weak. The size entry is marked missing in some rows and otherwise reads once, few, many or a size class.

cdr3_nt: TGTGCCAGCAGCCGGCCGGACAGCTCCTACGAGCAGTACTTC; cdr3_aa: CASSRPDSSYEQYF; d_call: NA; v_call: TRBV7-9; j_call: TRBJ2-7; clone_size: NA
cdr3_nt: TGTGCCAGTAGTATGTCAACATACACCAATCAGCCCCAGCATTTT; cdr3_aa: CASSMSTYTNQPQHF; d_call: NA; v_call: TRBV19; j_call: TRBJ1-5; clone_size: NA
cdr3_nt: TGTGCCAGCAGTTGGACAGTGAACACTGAAGCTTTCTTT; cdr3_aa: CASSWTVNTEAFF; d_call: NA; v_call: TRBV28; j_call: TRBJ1-1; clone_size: NA
cdr3_nt: TGTGCCACCAGCACAGGGACGGTGAACACTGAAGCTTTCTTT; cdr3_aa: CATSTGTVNTEAFF; d_call: NA; v_call: TRBV28; j_call: TRBJ1-1; clone_size: NA
cdr3_nt: TGCGCCAGCAGCTTGGCCGTGGAGGGCTATGGCTACACCTTC; cdr3_aa: CASSLAVEGYGYTF; d_call: NA; v_call: TRBV5-1; j_call: TRBJ1-2; clone_size: NA
cdr3_nt: TGTGCCAGTAAAGGGAGACAGGGGATTGCAACTAATGAAAAACTGTTTTTT; cdr3_aa: CASKGRQGIATNEKLFF; d_call: TRBD1; v_call: TRBV19; j_call: TRBJ1-4; clone_size: NA
cdr3_nt: TGTGCCAGCAGCTGGGACAGGGATCAGCCCCAGCATTTT; cdr3_aa: CASSWDRDQPQHF; d_call: TRBD1; v_call: TRBV6-5; j_call: TRBJ1-5; clone_size: NA
cdr3_nt: TGTGCCAGCAGTTTGGGACTAGCGACGGAGACCCAGTACTTC; cdr3_aa: CASSLGLATETQYF; d_call: TRBD2; v_call: TRBV6-5; j_call: TRBJ2-5; clone_size: NA
cdr3_nt: TGCGCCAGCAGCCAAGTTGGCTTTCAGGGTGAAAAACTGTTTTTT; cdr3_aa: CASSQVGFQGEKLFF; d_call: NA; v_call: TRBV4-3; j_call: TRBJ1-4; clone_size: NA
cdr3_nt: TGTGCCAGCAGCTTGTTCAGGGGAAACACCATATATTTT; cdr3_aa: CASSLFRGNTIYF; d_call: NA; v_call: TRBV5-4; j_call: TRBJ1-3; clone_size: once
cdr3_nt: TGTGCCTGGAGTTACGGTCCATTTTACGAGCAGTACTTC; cdr3_aa: CAWSYGPFYEQYF; d_call: NA; v_call: TRBV30; j_call: TRBJ2-7; clone_size: NA
cdr3_nt: TGTGCCAGCAGCCCACGACAGGGGCGTTACGAGCAGTACTTC; cdr3_aa: CASSPRQGRYEQYF; d_call: TRBD1; v_call: TRBV7-2; j_call: TRBJ2-7; clone_size: NA
cdr3_nt: TGTGCCAGCAGCTTAGCCTACTCGACAGTCTATGGCTACACCTTC; cdr3_aa: CASSLAYSTVYGYTF; d_call: NA; v_call: TRBV7-9; j_call: TRBJ1-2; clone_size: NA
cdr3_nt: TGTGCCAGCAGCTTTAGGGGGCATGAGCAGTTCTTC; cdr3_aa: CASSFRGHEQFF; d_call: TRBD1; v_call: TRBV5-6; j_call: TRBJ2-1; clone_size: NA
cdr3_nt: TGTGCCAGTAGTTTTGGCGGGACTATTTCCTACAATGAGCAGTTCTTC; cdr3_aa: CASSFGGTISYNEQFF; d_call: TRBD2; v_call: TRBV19; j_call: TRBJ2-1; clone_size: NA
cdr3_nt: TGTGCCAGCAGCTTGGAGGGAGGGGGTGATACGCAGTATTTT; cdr3_aa: CASSLEGGGDTQYF; d_call: NA; v_call: TRBV5-5; j_call: TRBJ2-3; clone_size: once
cdr3_nt: TGTGCCAGCAGCTTAGTGGCAGGGGGTCGGTATGGCTACACCTTC; cdr3_aa: CASSLVAGGRYGYTF; d_call: TRBD1; v_call: TRBV7-9; j_call: TRBJ1-2; clone_size: NA
cdr3_nt: TGCGCCAGCAGCTTGGACAGAGCTGGAAACACCATATATTTT; cdr3_aa: CASSLDRAGNTIYF; d_call: NA; v_call: TRBV5-1; j_call: TRBJ1-3; clone_size: NA
cdr3_nt: TGCGCCAGCAGCTTGAACGAGGGTTGGGCCAACGTCCTGACTTTC; cdr3_aa: CASSLNEGWANVLTF; d_call: NA; v_call: TRBV5-1; j_call: TRBJ2-6; clone_size: NA
cdr3_nt: TGTGCCAGCGGAGGGACTAGATTCTATGAGCAGTTCTTC; cdr3_aa: CASGGTRFYEQFF; d_call: TRBD2; v_call: TRBV2; j_call: TRBJ2-1; clone_size: NA
cdr3_nt: TGTGCCAGCAGCTTCCGGGTATCCGGGGAGCTGTTTTTT; cdr3_aa: CASSFRVSGELFF; d_call: NA; v_call: TRBV7-9; j_call: TRBJ2-2; clone_size: NA
cdr3_nt: TGTGCCAGCAGCCCAGGGACAACGCGGGGACTACCAAGTTTT; cdr3_aa: CASSPGTTRGLPSF; d_call: NA; v_call: TRBV14; j_call: TRBJ2-3; clone_size: few
cdr3_nt: TGTGCCAGCATCGAACTCTCGGGGCGGGACAGCTTTAATCAGCCCCAGCATTTT; cdr3_aa: CASIELSGRDSFNQPQHF; d_call: TRBD1; v_call: TRBV11-3; j_call: TRBJ1-5; clone_size: NA
cdr3_nt: TGTGCCAGCAGTTCGGACAGATCAAACTATGGCTACACCTTC; cdr3_aa: CASSSDRSNYGYTF; d_call: NA; v_call: TRBV27; j_call: TRBJ1-2; clone_size: NA
cdr3_nt: TGTGCCAGTAGTCCCGGACAGGGTCACAATCAGCCCCAGCATTTT; cdr3_aa: CASSPGQGHNQPQHF; d_call: TRBD1; v_call: TRBV19; j_call: TRBJ1-5; clone_size: NA
cdr3_nt: TGTGCCAGCAGCCCGGGACAGGGGTACTACGAGCAGTACTTC; cdr3_aa: CASSPGQGYYEQYF; d_call: TRBD1; v_call: TRBV7-6; j_call: TRBJ2-7; clone_size: NA
cdr3_nt: TGTGCCAGTAACCCTGACAGGGGAGGGGACACTGAAGCTTTCTTT; cdr3_aa: CASNPDRGGDTEAFF; d_call: TRBD1; v_call: TRBV19; j_call: TRBJ1-1; clone_size: NA
cdr3_nt: TGTGCCAGCAGCAGACAAATATATAGCAATCAGCCCCAGCATTTT; cdr3_aa: CASSRQIYSNQPQHF; d_call: NA; v_call: TRBV2; j_call: TRBJ1-5; clone_size: NA
cdr3_nt: TGTGCCAGCCACGGGACAGGAGAAGCTTTCTTT; cdr3_aa: CASHGTGEAFF; d_call: TRBD1; v_call: TRBV28; j_call: TRBJ1-1; clone_size: NA
cdr3_nt: TGCAGTTGGAGGGTGGGGGAAAAACTGTTTTTT; cdr3_aa: CSWRVGEKLFF; d_call: NA; v_call: TRBV20-1; j_call: TRBJ1-4; clone_size: NA
cdr3_nt: TGTGCCAGCAGCTCTGCCGGGACTAGCGGGTTAAATACGCAGTATTTT; cdr3_aa: CASSSAGTSGLNTQYF; d_call: TRBD2; v_call: TRBV7-2; j_call: TRBJ2-3; clone_size: NA
cdr3_nt: TGTGCCAGCAGCTTATCCGCGCTAGCGGGCACAGATACGCAGTATTTT; cdr3_aa: CASSLSALAGTDTQYF; d_call: TRBD2; v_call: TRBV7-3; j_call: TRBJ2-3; clone_size: NA
cdr3_nt: TGTGCCATCAGTGGGGACAGGGAAGCTTATGGCTACACCTTC; cdr3_aa: CAISGDREAYGYTF; d_call: TRBD1; v_call: TRBV10-3; j_call: TRBJ1-2; clone_size: NA
cdr3_nt: TGTGCCAGCAGTGGAACAGGGAAAGAGACCCAGTACTTC; cdr3_aa: CASSGTGKETQYF; d_call: NA; v_call: TRBV2; j_call: TRBJ2-5; clone_size: NA
cdr3_nt: TGTGCCAGCAGCTTTACTACCGGGACTGCCCTGGGCGAGCAGTACTTC; cdr3_aa: CASSFTTGTALGEQYF; d_call: NA; v_call: TRBV7-6; j_call: TRBJ2-7; clone_size: NA